This TCR beta chain was profiled in a study of T-cell memory formation after mild COVID-19. Turning to the study itself: Each donor largely had its own TCR clusters. Study-wide results and limits: Some SARS-CoV-2-responding clones were already detected in memory before infection. CD4+ contracting clones were mainly CM and EM; CD8+ ones, EMRA. Clones contracting over day 15 to 85 were CD4/CD8 balanced, with later expanders leaning CD4+.

This clonotype has just a few counts. The antigen is undetermined. CDR1 MNHEY and CDR2 SVGEGT come from the germline V gene. The CDR3 is 12 residues long. V lost 7 bases and J lost 8, with 12 bases in between. Each CDR3 protein is one row after TCRdb ran MiXCR on the 5' RACE reads. The table shows about 250,000 distinct CDR3 sequences, with 15% occurring only once. Sequences were obtained from PBMCs or a T cell subset sorted from them (not recorded which). The receptor's source is an adult woman who had mild COVID-19 (a few samples of this study predate the infection). Cell type and time point are not known. This chain uses TRBV6-2 or TRBV6-3 with TRBJ2-4; D is possibly TRBD2 (5 bases). CDR3: CASTHRGHIQYF. DNA of the CDR3: TGTGCCAGCACTCACCGCGGGCACATTCAGTACTTC.